This T cell receptor (beta chain) originates from a study of blood T cell repertoires in COVID-19. Study details: Sites across the United States, Italy and Spain contributed samples from acute and convalescent COVID-19. T cells, B-cell-depleted T cells, or PBMCs provided the cDNA or gDNA that served as material.

The CDR3 loop spans 17 amino acids. Losses at the gene ends were 2 bases for V and 12 bases for J; bases not matched to a gene: 16. Germline CDR1 reads LNHDA; CDR2 reads SQIVND (reference sequence). Sequenced by immunoSEQ multiplex PCR; TCRdb stores in-frame clones only, minus some. The sample gives approximately 500,000 clones, 85% to 90% of which show up once; 7.5% to 9.5% is in the top ten. The source is a woman in her forties or fifties with COVID-19, enrolled during active disease. The chain joins TRBV19 to TRBJ1-6; TRBD1 matches at 7 bases. The sequencing sample was made of peripheral blood. In DNA, the CDR3 is TGTGCCAGTAGTATATACAAACAGGGGACGGGTGAGATACCCCTCCACTTT. Amino acids: CASSIYKQGTGEIPLHF.